These T cell receptor beta chains were read from a single sample in a study of cytomegalovirus exposure and HLA in healthy donors. Generated by immunoSEQ multiplex PCR, the TCRdb table keeps only in-frame clones and is missing some. This sample's clone table lists approximately 150,000 clones. What was sequenced was PBMCs. Receptors were obtained from a woman between 18 and 29 years old in good health and CMV-seronegative. Both conserved end residues are part of each CDR3. The D gene is left open where the match is weak.

TRBV19	.	TRBJ1-1	CASSIGGPAFF	TGTGCCAGTAGTATAGGAGGGCCAGCTTTCTTT
TRBV4-2	.	TRBJ2-5	CASSQDEGSSETQYF	TGTGCCAGCAGCCAAGATGAAGGGAGTTCAGAGACCCAGTACTTC
TRBV6-5	.	TRBJ2-5	CASSPGGRETQYF	TGTGCCAGCAGCCCCGGCGGCCGGGAGACCCAGTACTTC
TRBV10-1	.	TRBJ2-1	CASSERRDGDEQFF	TGCGCCAGCAGTGAGCGGAGAGACGGGGATGAGCAGTTCTTC
TRBV7-2	TRBD1	TRBJ1-2	CASSPRTGALTNYGYTF	TGTGCCAGCAGCCCTAGGACAGGGGCACTAACTAACTATGGCTACACCTTC
TRBV5-6	.	TRBJ1-5	CASSFGGRGQPQHF	TGTGCCAGCAGCTTCGGAGGGAGGGGCCAGCCCCAGCATTTT
TRBV7-2	.	TRBJ2-5	CASSLRGAQYF	TGTGCCAGCAGCCTACGAGGAGCCCAGTACTTC
TRBV6-4	.	TRBJ2-1	CASSAGAGEQFF	TGTGCCAGCAGTGCCGGCGCGGGTGAGCAGTTCTTC
TRBV12-2	.	TRBJ2-1	CASRLAYPQATSGYRNEQFF	TGTGCAAGTCGCTTAGCCTATCCCCAGGCGACTAGCGGGTACCGTAATGAGCAGTTCTTC
TRBV11-2	.	TRBJ1-3	CASSFGQYGNTIYF	TGTGCCAGCAGCTTTGGTCAGTATGGAAACACCATATATTTT
TRBV4-3	.	TRBJ2-1	CASSQDLRLSSYNEQFF	TGCGCCAGCAGCCAAGATCTGAGATTAAGCTCCTACAATGAGCAGTTCTTC
TRBV9	.	TRBJ1-2	CASSAGEGGFYYGYTF	TGTGCCAGCAGCGCCGGCGAAGGGGGTTTTTACTATGGCTACACCTTC
TRBV9	.	TRBJ2-3	CASSVGPGESDTQYF	TGTGCCAGCAGCGTAGGGCCCGGGGAGAGTGATACGCAGTATTTT
TRBV7-9	.	TRBJ1-4	CASSEEGGGEANEKLFF	TGTGCCAGCAGCGAAGAGGGCGGCGGGGAAGCTAATGAAAAACTGTTTTTT
TRBV11-2	.	TRBJ2-2	CASSVTASFGNTGELFF	TGTGCCAGCAGCGTTACGGCTAGTTTCGGAAACACCGGGGAGCTGTTTTTT
TRBV5-4	TRBD1	TRBJ2-1	CASSLNRGPSYNEQFF	TGTGCCAGCAGTCTGAACAGGGGTCCCTCCTACAATGAGCAGTTCTTC